Presented here are 22 T cell receptor beta chains from one specimen sequenced in a study of early T cells in non-severe SARS-CoV-2 infection. TCRdb re-called the 5' RACE reads through MiXCR, storing one row per CDR3 protein. The sample contains some 85,000 distinct CDR3 sequences, approximately 13% of which appear only once. Specimen: whole blood. These TCRs come from an adult who was a healthcare worker with PCR-confirmed SARS-CoV-2 infection or an uninfected control (not recorded which).

The chain joins TRBV20-1 to TRBJ2-3; 9 bases agree with TRBD2. The V and J ends lost 6 bases and 6 bases, in that order; junction bases with no gene match: 13. The CDR3 consists of 15 residues. Germline CDR1 DFQATT, CDR2 SNEGSKA (reference sequence). CDR3 nucleotide sequence: TGCAGTGCCACCCCCGGCGGGGGGGTGCCTGATACGCAGTATTTT. This gives the protein CSATPGGGVPDTQYF.

V is TRBV18 and J is TRBJ1-1, with 8 positions matching TRBD1. Unmatched junction bases numbered 19, after V lost 6 bases and J lost 10 bases. The CDR3 loop spans 16 amino acids. Germline lookup yields CDR1 KGHSH and CDR2 LQKENI. The CDR3 loop is CASSSDRERWGPGAFF. CDR3 DNA sequence: TGTGCCAGCTCGTCGGACAGGGAGCGATGGGGTCCTGGAGCTTTCTTT.

This clonotype has only a few counts. This chain links TRBV20-1 with TRBJ2-3, with 7 nucleotides matching TRBD2. V lost 6 bases, J lost 1 base, and 7 bases stayed unmatched. From germline, CDR1 is DFQATT and CDR2 SNEGSKA (reference sequence). The CDR3 has 14 amino acids. The DNA for the CDR3 is TGCAGTGCCCTCCCCGCGGGGGGCACAGATACGCAGTATTTT. It codes for CSALPAGGTDTQYF.

The table lists this clonotype with many counts. The chain recombines TRBV11-2 with TRBJ2-6; 8 nucleotides match TRBD1. This CDR3 has 17 residues. J gave up 0 bases and V 5 bases, and 6 bases lay outside the gene matches. Germline V gene sequence: CDR1 SGHAT, CDR2 FQNNGV. The CDR3 sequence is CASSPGTGISGANVLTF. The CDR3 bases are TGTGCCAGCAGCCCCGGGACAGGTATCTCTGGGGCCAACGTCCTGACTTTC.

The V and J genes are TRBV5-1 and TRBJ1-1, with 7 bases lining up with TRBD1. The CDR3 is 17 amino acids. Germline CDR1 SGHRS, CDR2 YFSETQ. J was trimmed by 0 bases and V by 4 bases; bases with no gene match: 12. CDR3 DNA: TGCGCCAGCAGCCTCACAACCGGGACAGCATTGAACACTGAAGCTTTCTTT. Amino acids: CASSLTTGTALNTEAFF.

V usage is TRBV5-1 and J usage is TRBJ2-5; 9 nucleotides align to TRBD2. Germline assignment: CDR1 SGHRS and CDR2 YFSETQ. V lost 0 bases to trimming and J lost 4 bases; unmatched junction nucleotides: 4. The CDR3 contains 15 residues. The CDR3 region has the DNA TGCGCCAGCAGCTTGGGGGCTAGCGGGACAGAGACCCAGTACTTC. It encodes CASSLGASGTETQYF. Combining the CDR3 with reference TRBV5-1 and TRBJ2-5 gives the whole variable domain KAGVTQTPRYLIKTRGQQVTLSCSPISGHRSVSWYQQTPGQGLQFLFEYFSETQRNKGNFPGRFSGRQFSNSRSEMNVSTLELGDSALYLCASSLGASGTETQYFGPGTRLLVL.

This chain uses TRBV4-3 with TRBJ1-6; a possible D gene is TRBD1 (6 bases). Germline V lookup: CDR1 LGHNA, CDR2 YSLEER. The CDR3 extends over 20 amino acids. Trimming took off 1 base at V and 0 bases at J, with 19 bases between the two ends. CDR3 nucleotide sequence: TGCGCCAGCAGCCAAGTCGCCCCGGGGGGGCTGAGCTCCTATAATTCACCCCTCCACTTT. Amino acids: CASSQVAPGGLSSYNSPLHF.

The rearrangement links TRBV12-5 to TRBJ2-5; TRBD2 is a possible D gene (5 bases). Germline CDR1 LGHNT, CDR2 FRNRAP. Trimming stripped 0 bases from V and 5 bases from J, with 16 bases between. The CDR3 spans 16 residues. CDR3 sequence (DNA): TGTGCTAGTGGTTTGGTACTGAGGGTTGGAGTGGAGACCCAGTACTTC. Translated: CASGLVLRVGVETQYF.

The CDR3 DNA follows: TGTGCCAGCAGCTGGAACCGGGACAAGAACTATGGCTACACCTTC. Translation gives CASSWNRDKNYGYTF. This chain links TRBV7-8 with TRBJ1-2; D possibly corresponds to TRBD1 (6 bases). This CDR3 has 15 residues. The V end lost 4 bases, the J end lost 2 bases, and 14 bases lay between the germline ends. CDR1 and CDR2 (germline): SGHVS, FQNEAQ.

The rearrangement uses TRBV11-2 and TRBJ2-3, with 10 positions matching TRBD2. CDR1 and CDR2 from the germline V gene are SGHAT and FQNNGV. The CDR3 is 16 residues long. The V and J ends lost 3 bases and 2 bases, in that order; junction bases with no gene match: 5. The CDR3 here is CASSFVAGGYTDTQYF. CDR3 DNA sequence: TGTGCCAGCAGCTTCGTAGCGGGGGGTTACACAGATACGCAGTATTTT.

The chain carries TRBV20-1 and TRBJ2-3, with D perhaps TRBD1 or TRBD2 (6 bases each). Germline V gene lookup returns CDR1 DFQATT and CDR2 SNEGSKA (reference sequence). Trimming took 3 bases from V and 5 from J, leaving 18 bases between them. This CDR3 is built from 15 residues. The CDR3 protein is CSARGGVEVRDTQYF. The CDR3 bases are TGCAGTGCTAGGGGGGGCGTAGAGGTCCGAGATACGCAGTATTTT.

This clonotype has a handful of counts. CDR3 coding DNA: TGTGCCAGCAGTTACGATAGTAGTTTCTACGAGCAGTACTTC. This translates into CASSYDSSFYEQYF. The rearrangement joins TRBV6-2 or TRBV6-3 to TRBJ2-7; D is undetermined. The CDR3 length is 14 residues. V was shortened by 2 bases and J by 3 bases, with 11 bases between the two germline ends. Per germline, CDR1 MNHEY and CDR2 SVGEGT.

With regard to this clonotype: This CDR3 fails to terminate in the conserved phenylalanine or tryptophan, so it likely reflects a read error. V usage is TRBV20-1 and J usage is TRBJ1-2; tentative D call: TRBD1 (5 bases). Trimming removed 3 bases at V and 9 bases at J, with 20 bases between. CDR3 length equals 14 residues. Per the germline V gene, CDR1 is DFQATT and CDR2 is SNEGSKA (reference sequence). CDR3 loop: CSASRGSRDSRYTS. The CDR3 bases are TGCAGTGCTAGTAGGGGCAGTCGAGACAGTCGCTACACCTCC.

The genes are TRBV12-3 or TRBV12-4 and TRBJ2-7; weak D call: TRBD1 (6 bases). Between the trimmed V and J ends, which lost 3 bases and 4 bases, there was a span of 13 bases. There are 14 residues in the CDR3. The CDR3, as DNA: TGTGCCAGCAGTTTTTCGGGACAAATATACGAGCAGTACTTC. Its translation: CASSFSGQIYEQYF.

This clonotype has only a few counts. The genes are TRBV6-6 and TRBJ1-5; TRBD1 matches at 7 bases. Germline V gene lookup returns CDR1 MNHNY and CDR2 SVGAGI (reference sequence). V was clipped by 8 bases and J by 0 bases; unmatched bases: 4. The CDR3 runs to 14 residues. In DNA form, the CDR3 reads TGTGCCAGCGAACAGGGGAATAGCAATCAGCCCCAGCATTTT. This sequence encodes CASEQGNSNQPQHF.

This clonotype came up many times. Here the CDR3 DNA reads TGCAGTGCCACAGGGGCCAGGGACTACGAGCAGTACTTC. Protein: CSATGARDYEQYF. The genes are TRBV20-1 and TRBJ2-7; 7 bases map to TRBD1. This CDR3 is built from 13 residues. Germline V CDR1 and CDR2: DFQATT, SNEGSKA (reference sequence). V gave up 6 bases and J gave up 3 bases; unmatched junction bases: 8.

The CDR3 DNA sequence: TGTGCCAGCGGGCAAACGGGGGCTATCAATGAGCAGTTCTTC. Protein product: CASGQTGAINEQFF. The chain uses TRBV7-9 and TRBJ2-1; possibly TRBD1 or TRBD2 for D (6 bases each). V was cut by 8 bases and J by 6 bases, with 17 bases left in between. The germline V gene has CDR1 SEHNR and CDR2 FQNEAQ (reference sequence). The CDR3 covers 14 residues.

This clonotype was seen a few times. V and J are TRBV6-2 or TRBV6-3 and TRBJ2-5; D is possibly TRBD2 (6 bases). V was pared by 2 bases and J by 4 bases, with 11 bases between. The CDR3 is made up of 14 amino acids. Germline V CDR1 and CDR2: MNHEY, SVGEGT. DNA for the CDR3: TGTGCCAGCAGTTACAGCGGAGGGGTAGAGACCCAGTACTTC. Protein product: CASSYSGGVETQYF.

This clonotype was seen ten or more times. The chain joins TRBV11-2 to TRBJ2-1, with D hard to call. The CDR3 length is 20 residues. The germline CDR1 and CDR2 sequences are SGHAT and FQNNGV. Trimming removed 2 bases from V and 7 bases from J, with 30 bases in between. The CDR3 DNA follows: TGTGCCAGCAGCTTAACGACCCCTCAGCCGACACCGAGACGAGTAAATGAGCAGTTCTTC. Its protein product is CASSLTTPQPTPRRVNEQFF. The full variable domain, with the rest looked up from reference TRBV11-2 and TRBJ2-1, is EAGVAQSPRYKIIEKRQSVAFWCNPISGHATLYWYQQILGQGPKLLIQFQNNGVVDDSQLPKDRFSAERLKGVDSTLKIQPAKLEDSAVYLCASSLTTPQPTPRRVNEQFFGPGTRLTVL.

This clonotype came up a few times. In DNA form, the CDR3 reads TGTGCCAGCAGTTTAGTCGTAACTGAAGCTTTCTTT. Translated: CASSLVVTEAFF. The chain uses TRBV28 and TRBJ1-1; D is undetermined. The CDR3 is 12 residues long. Trimming took 2 bases from V and 5 from J, leaving 6 bases between them. CDR1 is MDHEN and CDR2 is SYDVKM in the germline V gene.

This chain joins TRBV30 and TRBJ2-1; TRBD1 might be the D (6 bases). The CDR3 loop spans 15 amino acids. The germline V gene has CDR1 GTSNPN and CDR2 SVGIG (reference sequence). The germline V and J ends were trimmed by 4 bases and 6 bases, with 19 bases remaining between them. The CDR3: CAWNPKQGRGNEQFF. The CDR3, as DNA: TGTGCCTGGAACCCAAAACAGGGACGGGGCAATGAGCAGTTCTTC.

The CDR3 loop reads CASSYSAYEAFF. For the CDR3, the DNA is TGTGCCAGCAGTTACTCGGCCTATGAAGCTTTCTTT. The V and J genes are TRBV6-6 and TRBJ1-1; D not certain. In germline, CDR1 is MNHNY, CDR2 SVGAGI (reference sequence). The CDR3 totals 12 residues. V was shortened by 0 bases and J by 7 bases, with 6 bases between the two germline ends.